This T cell receptor beta chain was sequenced during a study of T cell responses to AZD1222 COVID-19 vaccine. Study conclusions and caveats: Most donors were white British and more were female, and clonal diversity was possibly underestimated. Sampling that yielded the repertoires occurred only after the peak T cell response. Targeting of unmutated variant regions was reportedly seen in nearly half of spike-specific TCRs.

Assay: immunoSEQ multiplex PCR; the TCRdb copy retains only in-frame clones and omits some. The sample has roughly 54,000 clones; roughly 90% are singletons. Comment on this clone: Its matching antigen is unknown.

This TCR was recovered from an adult who received the AZD1222 COVID-19 vaccine. The sample here was peripheral blood, taken 28 days after the second AZD1222 dose.

The CDR3 spells CASSAIHQGVGGYTF. In nucleotides, the CDR3 is TGTGCCAGCAGTGCTATCCACCAGGGAGTGGGGGGCTACACCTTC. The chain is built from TRBV2 and TRBJ1-2; TRBD1 is a possible D gene (5 bases). V was cut by 4 bases and J by 8 bases, with 20 bases left in between. The CDR3 is 15 residues long. Germline V CDR1 and CDR2: SNHLY, FYNNEI.